This T cell receptor beta chain is from a study of PD-L1 blockade in urothelial cancer. Study summary: Patients' atezolizumab regimen, 1,200 mg intravenously every 3 weeks, began in the mid-2010s. About 90% of the 29 patients comprised males who had bladder-origin urothelial cancer.

Produced via immunoSEQ multiplex PCR; TCRdb's table is partial and in-frame only. The repertoire holds about 51,000 clones, with roughly 86% as singletons. Time point: pretreatment peripheral blood. The number of samples from each patient was between 1 and 8, taken pretreatment and on-treatment. The germline V gene has CDR1 MGHRA and CDR2 YSYEKL. Trimming stripped 0 bases from V and 7 bases from J, with 12 bases between. This CDR3 has 14 amino acids. The source is a man aged 55 to 69 with urothelial cancer. The sample consisted of PBMCs, taken around atezolizumab (anti-PD-L1) treatment. The chain employs TRBV4-1 and TRBJ2-5; D is possibly TRBD1 (5 bases). The CDR3 spells CASSQEGAWGTQYF. CDR3 bases: TGCGCCAGCAGCCAAGAAGGGGCCTGGGGGACCCAGTACTTC.